This T cell receptor (beta chain) was observed in a study of response to subunit inactivated influenza vaccine. TCRdb used MiXCR to reprocess the RT-PCR reads, holding one entry per CDR3 protein. The data contain around 650,000 distinct CDR3 sequences, 15% to 19% of them singletons. The CDR3 runs 15 residues. Germline loops: CDR1 MNHEY, CDR2 SVGEGT. Trimming cost V 7 bases and J 0 bases, with 15 bases left between them. V usage is TRBV6-2 or TRBV6-3 and J usage is TRBJ1-2; TRBD1 might be the D (5 bases). This receptor was identified in a man aged 45-65 years who received an inactivated influenza vaccine. Material: PBMCs from blood, obtained 11 to 12 days after vaccination. The CDR3: CASTYFDRPNYGYTF. The DNA for the CDR3 is TGTGCCAGCACCTACTTCGACAGACCTAACTATGGCTACACCTTC.